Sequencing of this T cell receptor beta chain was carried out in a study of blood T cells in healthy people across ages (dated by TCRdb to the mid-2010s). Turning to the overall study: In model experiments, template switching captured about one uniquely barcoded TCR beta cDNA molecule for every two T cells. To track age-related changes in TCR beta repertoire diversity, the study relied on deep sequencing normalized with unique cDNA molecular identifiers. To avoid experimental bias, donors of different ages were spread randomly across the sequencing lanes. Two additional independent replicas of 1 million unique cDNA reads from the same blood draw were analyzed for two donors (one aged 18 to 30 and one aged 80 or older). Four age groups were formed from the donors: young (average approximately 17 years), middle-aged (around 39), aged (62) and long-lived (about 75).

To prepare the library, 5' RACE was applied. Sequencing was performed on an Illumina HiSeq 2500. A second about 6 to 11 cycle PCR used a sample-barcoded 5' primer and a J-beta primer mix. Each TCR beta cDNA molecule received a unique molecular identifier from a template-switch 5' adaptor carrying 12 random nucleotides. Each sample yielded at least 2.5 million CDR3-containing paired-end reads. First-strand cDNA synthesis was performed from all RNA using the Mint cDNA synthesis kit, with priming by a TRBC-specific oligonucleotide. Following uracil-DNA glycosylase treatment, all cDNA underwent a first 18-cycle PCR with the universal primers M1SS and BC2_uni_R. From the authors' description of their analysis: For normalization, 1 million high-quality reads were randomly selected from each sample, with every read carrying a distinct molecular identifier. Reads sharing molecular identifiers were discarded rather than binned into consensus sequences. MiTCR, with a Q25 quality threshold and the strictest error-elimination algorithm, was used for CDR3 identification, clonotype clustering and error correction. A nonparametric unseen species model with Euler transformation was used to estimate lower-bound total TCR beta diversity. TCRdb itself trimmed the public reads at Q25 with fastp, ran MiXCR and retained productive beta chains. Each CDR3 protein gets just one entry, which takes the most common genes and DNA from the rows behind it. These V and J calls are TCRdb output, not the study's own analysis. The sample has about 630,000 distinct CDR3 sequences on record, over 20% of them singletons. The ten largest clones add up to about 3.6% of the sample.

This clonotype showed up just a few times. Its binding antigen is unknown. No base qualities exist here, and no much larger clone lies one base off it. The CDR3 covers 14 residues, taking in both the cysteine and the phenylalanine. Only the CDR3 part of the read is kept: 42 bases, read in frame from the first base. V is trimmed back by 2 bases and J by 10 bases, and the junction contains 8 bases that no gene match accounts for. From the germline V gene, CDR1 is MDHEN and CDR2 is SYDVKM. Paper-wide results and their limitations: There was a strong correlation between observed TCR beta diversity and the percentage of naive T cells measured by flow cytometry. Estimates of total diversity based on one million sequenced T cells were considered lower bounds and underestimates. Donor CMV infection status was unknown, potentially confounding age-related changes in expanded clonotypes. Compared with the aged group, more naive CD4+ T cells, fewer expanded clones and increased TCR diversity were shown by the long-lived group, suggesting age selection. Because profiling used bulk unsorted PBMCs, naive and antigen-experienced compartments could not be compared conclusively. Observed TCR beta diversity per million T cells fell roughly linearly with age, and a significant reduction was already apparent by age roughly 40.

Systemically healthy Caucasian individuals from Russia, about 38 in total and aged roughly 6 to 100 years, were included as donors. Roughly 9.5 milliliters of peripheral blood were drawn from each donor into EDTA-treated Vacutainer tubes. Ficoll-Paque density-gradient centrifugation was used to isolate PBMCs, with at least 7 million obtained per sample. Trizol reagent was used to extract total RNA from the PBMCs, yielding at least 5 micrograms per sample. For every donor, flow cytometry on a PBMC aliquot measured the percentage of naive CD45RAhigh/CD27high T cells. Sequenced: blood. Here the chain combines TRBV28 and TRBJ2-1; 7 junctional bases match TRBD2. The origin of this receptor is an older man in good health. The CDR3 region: CASSLGGSRQEQFF. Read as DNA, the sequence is TGTGCCAGCAGTTTAGGCGGGAGTCGGCAGGAGCAGTTCTTC.